This T cell receptor (beta chain) was retrieved from a study of spatial heterogeneity in lung cancer. Study information: Among detected sequences, beta-chain ones consistently exceeded alpha-chain ones in number.

The study, taken as a whole, reports: Ubiquitous expanded tumor TCRs showed up in blood more at resection than follow-up.

Time point reported: sample taken at primary tumor resection. Whole RNA, which was extracted from tumor, nontumor lung tissue or frozen PBMC, was sequenced without any cell sorting. The donor group consisted of over 60 patients who had untreated, early-stage non-small cell lung cancer. The sample holds many counts of this clonotype. Its antigen is unidentified. TCR cDNA molecules each carried a unique molecular identifier. MiXCR was run by TCRdb on the 5' RACE reads, yielding one entry per CDR3 protein. The data show 20,000 to 30,000 distinct CDR3 sequences, with more than 10% seen just once and around 23% held by the top ten. CDR1 SGHTA and CDR2 FQGNSA come from the germline V gene. The length of the CDR3 is 14 residues. With 2 bases removed from V and 2 bases from J, the gap between germline ends came to 8 bases.

Sequenced here: PBMCs, sampled at surgery. The source is a female donor with early-stage non-small cell lung cancer. The rearrangement links TRBV7-2 to TRBJ2-3; no reliable D call. CDR3 residues: CASSLFGSTDTQYF. Written as DNA, the CDR3 is TGTGCCAGCAGCTTATTCGGGTCCACAGATACGCAGTATTTT. The variable domain in full, with the rest retrieved from reference TRBV7-2 and TRBJ2-3, is GAGVSQSPSNKVTEKGKDVELRCDPISGHTALYWYRQSLGQGLEFLIYFQGNSAPDKSGLPSDRFSAERTGGSVSTLTIQRTQQEDSAVYLCASSLFGSTDTQYFGPGTRLTVL.